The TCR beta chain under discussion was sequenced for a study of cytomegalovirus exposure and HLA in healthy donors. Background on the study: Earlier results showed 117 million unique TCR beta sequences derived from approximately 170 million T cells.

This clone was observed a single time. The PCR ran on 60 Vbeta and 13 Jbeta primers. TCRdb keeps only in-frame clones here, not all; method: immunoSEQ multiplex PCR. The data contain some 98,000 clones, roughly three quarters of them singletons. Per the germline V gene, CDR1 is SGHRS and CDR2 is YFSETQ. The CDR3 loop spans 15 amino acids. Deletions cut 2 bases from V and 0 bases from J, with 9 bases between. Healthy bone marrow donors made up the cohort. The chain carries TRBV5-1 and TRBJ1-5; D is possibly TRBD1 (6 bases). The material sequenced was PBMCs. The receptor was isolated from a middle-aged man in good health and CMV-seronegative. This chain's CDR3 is CASSLQGNSNQPQHF. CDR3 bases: TGCGCCAGCAGCTTACAGGGAAATAGCAATCAGCCCCAGCATTTT.